This T cell receptor beta chain derives from a study of Ad26.COV2.S vaccination and SARS-CoV-2 variants (dated by TCRdb to the early 2020s). Study-wide context: Vaccine-arm donors were drawn from COV1001, a multicentre, randomized, double-blind, placebo-controlled phase I-IIa trial of Ad26.COV2.S in healthy adults. Ad26.COV2.S was administered intramuscularly at 5 x 10^10 or 1 x 10^11 viral particles, either as a single shot or as two shots given 56 days apart. The specificity and breadth of SARS-CoV-2-reactive T cell receptors after Ad26.COV2.S vaccination were assessed by TCRbeta repertoire sequencing. The TCR-sequenced set comprised about 32 samples: some 20 Ad26.COV2.S vaccine recipients, 5 placebo recipients and 8 SARS-CoV-2 convalescent individuals. Trial participants were randomized into five groups of five, in which low-dose or high-dose Ad26.COV2.S was given once or twice, or placebo was given on both occasions. Investigators did not know the trial group allocation while performing experiments and assessing outcomes. Results the study describes overall, beyond this receptor: Vaccine and placebo recipients had similar non-spike TCR breadth, a finding consistent with the vaccine containing only spike. The authors noted that total T cell responses may have been underestimated by the TCR breadth and depth analyses. After vaccination, spike-specific CD8+ and CD4+ T cell responses were reported to show substantial breadth. Comparing responses between vaccine doses or regimens was not something the study was powered to do. Spike-specific TCR breadth was higher in Ad26.COV2.S recipients than in placebo recipients (P = 0.0014).

V has 4 bases trimmed and J has 4 bases trimmed; junction bases matching no gene number 6. Based on the germline V gene (reference sequence), the CDR1 and CDR2 sequences are PRHDT and FYEKMQ. The CDR3, cysteine through phenylalanine, is 15 amino acids long. Of all the DNA, just the CDR3 is kept, 45 bases in frame from base 1. TCRbeta CDR3 regions were sequenced with the immunoSEQ Assay. After extraction, genomic DNA underwent amplification by bias-controlled multiplex PCR, followed by high-throughput sequencing. As for the authors' bioinformatics: To quantify the absolute abundance of each unique TCRbeta CDR3 region, sequences were collapsed and filtered. T cell fraction was estimated by normalizing TCRbeta template counts to usable DNA, which was measured by amplifying reference genes present in all nucleated cells. Repertoire TCRs were annotated as SARS-CoV-2-specific when V gene, CDR3 amino acid sequence and J gene were exactly matched to a known reactive TCR set. The reference SARS-CoV-2 TCR set was obtained from MIRA and was filtered for enrichment in COVID-19-positive ImmuneCODE repertoires, whereby public or cross-reactive TCRs were removed. Drawing on the MIRA antigens, annotated TCRs were analysed further at the level of specific ORF or position within ORF. Depth was the summed frequency of annotated unique rearrangements, while breadth was defined as annotated unique rearrangements over total unique productive rearrangements. Two-sided Wilcoxon rank-sum tests were applied when comparing TCR breadth between groups. TCRdb mirrors the immuneACCESS table, restricted to in-frame sequences. Some clones are absent from its copies; in checked studies, under half trace to an unresolved V gene, and the reason for the others is unknown. V and J calls and clone size follow that table, whereas D and trimming were derived from the DNA. In this sample the table shows around 420,000 clones, 88% of which occur a single time. Roughly 4% of the sample rests with the top ten.

The treatment or condition label here, explained by the study, means: around 19 received Ad26.COV2.S at low or high dose, single or two shots; 5 received placebo; per-sample allocation not given. Repertoires of vaccine and placebo recipients were sequenced from samples collected on day 63 after the first injection. Cohort 1b enrolled about two dozen adults aged 18-55 years at a single site in Boston, USA, between 29 July and 7 August 2020. As a vaccine, Ad26.COV2.S was a replication-incompetent adenovirus type 26 vector that expressed a prefusion-stabilized SARS-CoV-2 spike protein derived from the original Wuhan strain. This clone has only a few counts. Its target antigen remains unknown. No qualities accompany the bases; no much larger clone lies one base away.

This TCR came from a person between 18 and 60 years old who received the Ad26.COV2.S COVID-19 vaccine or a placebo. This chain is built from TRBV13 and TRBJ2-1; 8 central bases correspond to TRBD2. Material: peripheral blood, obtained in a trial of Ad26.COV2.S vaccine versus placebo. CDR3 loop: CASSSGLGIYNEQFF. Read as DNA, the sequence is TGTGCCAGCAGCTCGGGACTAGGGATTTACAATGAGCAGTTCTTC.